This TCR beta chain emerged from a study of blood T cell repertoires in COVID-19. Study overall: The cDNA or gDNA used as material had been derived from T cells, B-cell-depleted T cells, or PBMCs.

Assay: immunoSEQ multiplex PCR; the TCRdb copy retains only in-frame clones and omits some. Altogether about 380,000 clones are present, around 90% being singletons, with the ten largest covering around 1.2%. The study recruited people aged roughly 18 to 100 years across around 23 US areas. Allocation to cohorts depended on clinical history reported by the participants. The TCR sequence derives from a woman between 18 and 30 years old who had recovered from COVID-19. Source material: PBMCs or T cells enriched from blood (not recorded which).

CDR3 region: CASSPWDSRYEQYF. In DNA form, the CDR3 reads TGTGCCAGCAGCCCATGGGACTCCCGCTACGAGCAGTACTTC. The chain carries TRBV7-9 and TRBJ2-7; D perhaps matches TRBD2 (6 bases). V was clipped by 5 bases and J by 3 bases, with 14 bases between them. CDR3 size: 14 residues. CDR1 and CDR2 (germline): SEHNR, FQNEAQ (reference sequence).